The 25 T cell receptor beta chains listed next were all sequenced from one sample in a study of shared clonotypes between healthy human individuals. The table came from immunoSEQ multiplex PCR; TCRdb's copy has only in-frame clones and leaves some out. The sample carries over a million clones, around 76% recorded once. The sequenced material came from memory CD4+ T cells sorted from blood. Noted subset: CD45RA-negative fraction. These receptors were collected from a young man in good health.

The rearrangement links TRBV6-5 to TRBJ1-2, with TRBD1 as a possible D gene (6 bases). The ends were cut back, 1 base at V and 5 bases at J, with 14 bases in the middle. Germline V gene sequence: CDR1 MNHEY, CDR2 SVGAGI. The CDR3 is 15 amino acids. The CDR3 DNA sequence: TGTGCCAGCAGTTACTATACAGGGTCGATGTATGGCTACACCTTC. This gives the protein CASSYYTGSMYGYTF.

This clone has a single count. The chain is built from TRBV4-3 and TRBJ2-7; TRBD1 might be the D (6 bases). Germline values: CDR1 LGHNA, CDR2 YSLEER. This CDR3 is built from 16 residues. V lost 0 bases to trimming and J lost 4 bases, with 16 bases between them. This chain's CDR3 is CASSQDGAGDFYEQYF. The CDR3 DNA is TGCGCCAGCAGCCAAGATGGGGCAGGGGATTTTTACGAGCAGTACTTC.

This clone was recorded a few times. In nucleotides, the CDR3 is TGTGCCAGCAGTCCCGCCGGGACACTAACCTACGAGCAGTACTTC. This codes for CASSPAGTLTYEQYF. The chain joins TRBV28 to TRBJ2-7; possible D gene TRBD1, 6 bases. The CDR3 runs 15 residues. V lost 5 bases and J 2 bases, leaving 16 bases between the germline ends. Germline-derived CDR1 and CDR2 are MDHEN and SYDVKM.

This sequence joins TRBV30 and TRBJ2-2; TRBD1 matches 7 bases. Trimming at V came to 0 bases and at J to 5 bases, leaving 9 bases not matched to a gene. The germline gives CDR1 GTSNPN, CDR2 SVGIG (reference sequence). The CDR3 runs to 16 residues. The CDR3 reads CAWSVHGTVVTGELFF. CDR3 DNA sequence: TGTGCCTGGAGTGTACATGGGACAGTGGTTACCGGGGAGCTGTTTTTT.

The chain recombines TRBV9 with TRBJ1-1, with TRBD1 matching 10 bases. Germline V lookup: CDR1 SGDLS, CDR2 YYNGEE. This CDR3 has 17 residues. The V segment lost 0 bases and the J segment 5 bases; nucleotides outside the gene matches: 10. The CDR3 nucleotides are TGTGCCAGCAGCGTAGGACTGGGGGACAGGGGAGGAACTGAAGCTTTCTTT. As protein: CASSVGLGDRGGTEAFF.

A single count supports this clone. This chain joins TRBV6-6 and TRBJ1-2; TRBD1 matches at 7 bases. Germline values: CDR1 MNHNY, CDR2 SVGAGI (reference sequence). J gave up 8 bases and V 6 bases, and 6 bases lay outside the gene matches. There are 12 residues in the CDR3. The CDR3 DNA reads as TGTGCCAGCAGCAATACAGGGGTAGGCTACACCTTC. The encoded protein is CASSNTGVGYTF.

The V gene is TRBV7-9, the J gene TRBJ2-1; 7 nucleotides match TRBD1. The J segment lost 2 bases and the V segment lost 2 bases, leaving 3 bases of the junction unmatched. The V gene's germline CDR1 is SEHNR and CDR2 FQNEAQ (reference sequence). This CDR3 has 15 residues. The CDR3: CASSLTGTAYNEQFF. As DNA, the CDR3 is TGTGCCAGCAGCTTAACCGGGACAGCCTACAATGAGCAGTTCTTC.

The rearrangement links TRBV2 to TRBJ1-1; D perhaps matches TRBD1 (5 bases). CDR3 length: 12 residues. From germline, CDR1 is SNHLY and CDR2 FYNNEI. The V end was cut by 8 bases, the J end by 11 bases, with 18 bases between. The chain's CDR3 is CASVQAGYRAFF. The CDR3 DNA reads as TGTGCCAGCGTCCAGGCAGGGTATAGGGCTTTCTTT.

The chain combines TRBV18 with TRBJ2-2; D call uncertain. Germline V lookup: CDR1 KGHSH, CDR2 LQKENI. V was clipped by 0 bases and J by 0 bases, with 11 bases between them. There are 17 residues in the CDR3. The CDR3 nucleotides read TGTGCCAGCTCACCACCTCAAGGGCAGGCGAACACCGGGGAGCTGTTTTTT. Encoded protein: CASSPPQGQANTGELFF.

The chain links TRBV30 to TRBJ1-5; the D is unclear. The germline V and J ends were trimmed by 0 bases and 4 bases, with 10 bases remaining between them. CDR3 length: 14 residues. Germline assignment: CDR1 GTSNPN and CDR2 SVGIG (reference sequence). The chain's CDR3 is CAWSVSQLNQPQHF. CDR3 in DNA: TGTGCCTGGAGTGTAAGTCAGTTGAATCAGCCCCAGCATTTT.

The chain combines TRBV11-2 with TRBJ2-3; 7 nucleotides align to TRBD2. Trimming took 2 bases from V and 3 from J; bases not matched to a gene: 5. The CDR3 consists of 15 residues. Looked up from germline, CDR1 is SGHAT and CDR2 is FQNNGV. The CDR3 sequence is CASSLLYGGTDTQYF. CDR3 in DNA: TGTGCCAGCAGCTTATTATACGGGGGGACAGATACGCAGTATTTT.

The rearrangement joins TRBV19 to TRBJ2-3; possibly TRBD1 for D (6 bases). From germline, CDR1 is LNHDA and CDR2 SQIVND (reference sequence). V was cut by 5 bases and J by 0 bases, with 24 bases left in between. There are 19 residues in the CDR3. CDR3 nucleotides: TGTGCCAGTAGTTGGTCGTCGGATGGGGGCGGGCCGAGCACAGATACGCAGTATTTT. Its translation is CASSWSSDGGGPSTDTQYF.

V and J are TRBV27 and TRBJ2-7; D call uncertain. CDR3 size: 13 residues. Germline CDR1 MNHEY, CDR2 SMNVEV (reference sequence). V lost 5 bases, J lost 0 bases, and 8 bases lay in between. In DNA, the CDR3 is TGTGCCAGCAGTACCACGGGCTCCTACGAGCAGTACTTC. Its translation is CASSTTGSYEQYF.

The chain uses TRBV2 and TRBJ1-3, with a tentative D call TRBD1 (5 bases). This CDR3 region has 13 residues. V lost 3 bases to trimming and J lost 4 bases, with 7 bases between them. The germline V gene encodes CDR1 SNHLY and CDR2 FYNNEI. CDR3 DNA sequence: TGTGCCAGCAGTGACGGGGCCGGAAACACCATATATTTT. Its translation is CASSDGAGNTIYF.

The gene calls are TRBV28 and TRBJ2-7; D not resolved. This CDR3 is built from 14 residues. CDR1 and CDR2 (germline): MDHEN, SYDVKM. V shed 5 bases and J shed 2 bases, with 13 bases lying between them. The CDR3 spells CASSPSRQTYEQYF. CDR3 in DNA: TGTGCCAGCAGTCCCAGTCGACAAACCTACGAGCAGTACTTC.

J is TRBJ2-7 and V is TRBV5-1; D ambiguous. CDR1 and CDR2 from the germline V gene are SGHRS and YFSETQ. CDR3 length: 14 amino acids. V dropped 0 bases and J dropped 3 bases, with 10 bases sitting between them. The CDR3 loop reads CASSLAEVVYEQYF. The CDR3 nucleotides are TGCGCCAGCAGCTTGGCTGAGGTCGTCTACGAGCAGTACTTC.

The chain employs TRBV30 and TRBJ2-4; 7 nucleotides agree with TRBD1. The CDR3 has 13 residues. Trimming cost V 3 bases and J 6 bases; bases outside gene matches: 5. Germline V CDR1 and CDR2: GTSNPN, SVGIG (reference sequence). CDR3 in amino acids: CAWSGTVGNIQYF. The CDR3 DNA reads as TGTGCCTGGAGCGGGACAGTGGGAAACATTCAGTACTTC.

The chain is built from TRBV5-4 and TRBJ2-3; D gene unclear. Trimming removed 3 bases from V and 2 bases from J, with 7 bases in between. The CDR3 sequence is 13 residues long. From germline, CDR1 is SGHNT and CDR2 YYREEE (reference sequence). CDR3: CASSSGNTDTQYF. CDR3 coding DNA: TGTGCCAGCAGCTCCGGCAACACAGATACGCAGTATTTT.

This clone was found once. CDR3 region: CASRARLAGKETQYF. CDR3 coding DNA: TGTGCCAGCAGGGCCAGGCTAGCGGGGAAAGAGACCCAGTACTTC. The chain recombines TRBV6-1 with TRBJ2-5, with 9 bases that match TRBD2. This CDR3 region has 15 residues. The V gene's germline CDR1 is MNHNS and CDR2 SASEGT. V gave up 6 bases and J gave up 3 bases; unmatched junction bases: 8.

The table lists this clone with a count of one. The V gene is TRBV10-1, the J gene TRBJ1-1; TRBD1 is a possible D gene (5 bases). The germline V and J ends were trimmed by 0 bases and 3 bases, with 14 bases remaining between them. The CDR3 is 16 amino acids. CDR1 is WNHNN and CDR2 is SYGVQD in the germline V gene (reference sequence). As DNA, the CDR3 is TGCGCCAGCAGTGAGTCGTATGGGACGGGTGACACTGAAGCTTTCTTT. Its translation is CASSESYGTGDTEAFF.

The chain has TRBV7-9 and TRBJ2-1, with 8 nucleotides matching TRBD2. V trimming: 2 bases; J trimming: 9 bases; junction bases outside the gene matches: 6. CDR3 length: 14 amino acids. Germline V gene lookup returns CDR1 SEHNR and CDR2 FQNEAQ (reference sequence). CDR3 in DNA: TGTGCCAGCAGCTTACAGCGGGAGCGGGCTGAGCAGTTCTTC. Translation gives CASSLQRERAEQFF.

V usage is TRBV19 and J usage is TRBJ1-2; 7 bases align to TRBD1. This CDR3 spans 16 amino acids. After removal of 9 bases from V and 0 bases from J, the junction contained 13 bases not matched to a gene. Germline V gives CDR1 LNHDA, CDR2 SQIVND (reference sequence). The CDR3 nucleotides read TGTGCCAGCGTTCAGGGGGGAAGAAGAGCTAACTATGGCTACACCTTC. Protein product: CASVQGGRRANYGYTF.

With regard to this clone: This sequence may be a read error, since a much larger clone differs from it by one base. The same CDR3 is also encoded by other DNA sequences in this sample. This chain links TRBV27 with TRBJ2-2; D remains ambiguous. V gave up 3 bases and J gave up 5 bases, with 4 bases separating them. Germline V gene data show CDR1 as MNHEY and CDR2 as SMNVEV (reference sequence). This CDR3 is 12 amino acids long. This chain's CDR3 is CASSFSTGELFF. For the CDR3, the DNA is TGTGCCAGCAGTTTTTCAACCGGGGAGCTGTTTTTT.

The chain employs TRBV6-1 and TRBJ2-7; 7 nucleotides agree with TRBD1. With 7 bases clipped from V and 3 bases from J, the junction kept 6 bases outside the gene matches. This CDR3 has 13 amino acids. Germline values: CDR1 MNHNS, CDR2 SASEGT. CDR3 coding DNA: TGTGCCAGCACCTTAAACAGGGGCTACGAGCAGTACTTC. The encoded protein is CASTLNRGYEQYF.

This clone was seen more than once but under ten times. The chain uses TRBV4-2 and TRBJ2-1; D perhaps matches TRBD2 (6 bases). Trimming left V 0 bases short and J 1 base short, with 10 bases between. Germline-derived CDR1 and CDR2 are LGHNA and YNFKEQ. This CDR3 has 16 amino acids. The CDR3 coding sequence is TGTGCCAGCAGCCAAGAGGGTGGAGGGTCCTACAATGAGCAGTTCTTC. Amino acid sequence: CASSQEGGGSYNEQFF.